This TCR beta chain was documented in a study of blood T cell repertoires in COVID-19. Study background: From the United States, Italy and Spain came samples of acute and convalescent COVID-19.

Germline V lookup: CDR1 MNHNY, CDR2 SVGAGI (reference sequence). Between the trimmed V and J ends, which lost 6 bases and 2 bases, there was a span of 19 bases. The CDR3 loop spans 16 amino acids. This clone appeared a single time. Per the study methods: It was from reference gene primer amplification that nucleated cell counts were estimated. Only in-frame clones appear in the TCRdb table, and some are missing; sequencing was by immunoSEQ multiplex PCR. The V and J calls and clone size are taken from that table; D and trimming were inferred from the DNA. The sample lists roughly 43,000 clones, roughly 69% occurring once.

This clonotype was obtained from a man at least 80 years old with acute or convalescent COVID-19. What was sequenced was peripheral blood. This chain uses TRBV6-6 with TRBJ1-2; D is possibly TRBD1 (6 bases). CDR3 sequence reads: CASSPGGGGGNYGYTF. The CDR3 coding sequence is TGTGCCAGCAGCCCCGGAGGGGGGGGCGGAAACTATGGCTACACCTTC.